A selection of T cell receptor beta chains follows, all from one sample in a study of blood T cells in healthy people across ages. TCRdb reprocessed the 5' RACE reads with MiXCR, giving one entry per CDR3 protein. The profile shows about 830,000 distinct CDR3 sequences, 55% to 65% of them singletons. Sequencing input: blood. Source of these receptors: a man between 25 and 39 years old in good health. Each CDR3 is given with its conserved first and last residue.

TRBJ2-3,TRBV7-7,CASSSGGPLYF
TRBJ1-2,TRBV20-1,CSARDRDSYGYTF
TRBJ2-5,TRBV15,CATSRGVAGGKETQYF
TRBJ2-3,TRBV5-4,CASSRTRGGSTDTQYF
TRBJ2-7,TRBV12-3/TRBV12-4,CASRPTSIYEQYF
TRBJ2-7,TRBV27,CASSLHTPGQTIYEQYF
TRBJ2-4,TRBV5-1,CASSLAGSGGIQYF
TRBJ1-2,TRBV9,CASQSRDRGFYGYTF
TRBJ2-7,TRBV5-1,CASSLGGTGGDPKQYF
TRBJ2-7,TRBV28,CASTGFYEQYF
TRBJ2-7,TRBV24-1,CATSDGDGSYEQYF
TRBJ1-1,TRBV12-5,CASSPDSLNTEAFF
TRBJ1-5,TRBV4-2,CASSQDVYGNQPQHF
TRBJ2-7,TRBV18,CASSPTDSSYEQYF
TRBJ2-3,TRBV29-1,CSVAQEPTDTQYF
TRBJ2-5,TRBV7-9,CASTTQGREETQYF
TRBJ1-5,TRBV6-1,CASRANRGDQPQHF
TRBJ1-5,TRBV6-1,CASRMDRHSNQPQHF
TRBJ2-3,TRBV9,CASSQPGATDTQYF
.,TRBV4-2,CASSQVGTGREQYF
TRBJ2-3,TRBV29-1,CSVVIITDTQYF
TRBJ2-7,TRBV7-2,CASSKDAGGYEQYF
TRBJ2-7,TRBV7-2,CASSLGRGAFTPYEQYF
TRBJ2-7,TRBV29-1,CSVQTTGEQYF
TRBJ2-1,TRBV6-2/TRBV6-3,CASIVGGAGNNEQFF
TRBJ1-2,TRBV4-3,CASSHLQGLGYTF
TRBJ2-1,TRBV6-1,CASSEFSYEQFF
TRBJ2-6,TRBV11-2,CASSFRQYTHSGANVLTF
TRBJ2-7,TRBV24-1,CATGGDGSEQYF
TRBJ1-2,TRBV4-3,CASSQDFAGRQVYGYTF
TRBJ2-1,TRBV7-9,CASSLGGTRVIGYNEQFF
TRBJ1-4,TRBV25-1,CASTGTLDPLDEKLFF
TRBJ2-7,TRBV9,CASSGGPLYEQYF
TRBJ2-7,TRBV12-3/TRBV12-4,CASTRDRGSYEQYF
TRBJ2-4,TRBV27,CASSLSKSGEQYF
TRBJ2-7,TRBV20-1,CSARDKRGSYEQYF
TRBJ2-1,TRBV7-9,CASSGAPGLSYNEQFF
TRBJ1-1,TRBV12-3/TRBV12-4,CASSTTLARAGAFF
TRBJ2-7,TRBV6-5,CASSPRTPEQYF
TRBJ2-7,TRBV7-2,CASSQTGTGGIYEQYF
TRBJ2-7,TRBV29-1,CSVEVRDNSYEQYF
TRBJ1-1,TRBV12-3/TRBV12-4,CASSPSGGGTEAFF
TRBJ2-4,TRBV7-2,CASSTGQGGKNIQYF
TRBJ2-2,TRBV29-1,CSVRPRGQGSGELFF
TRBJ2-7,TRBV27,CASSAPGQTTSYEQYF
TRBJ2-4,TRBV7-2,CASSKGLAGPLWYF
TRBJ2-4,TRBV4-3,CASSQPAREAKNIQYF
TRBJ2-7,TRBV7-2,CASSFTPTSGVPYEQYF
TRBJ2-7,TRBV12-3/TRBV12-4,CASSPGLDPYEQYF
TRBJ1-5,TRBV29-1,CSVGDMNQPQHF
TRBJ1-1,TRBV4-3,CASSPKTVNTEAFF
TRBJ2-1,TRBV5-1,CASTGTIYNEQFF
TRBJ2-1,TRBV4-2,CASSRTSEEQFF
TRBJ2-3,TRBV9,CASSANVPRGVDTQYF
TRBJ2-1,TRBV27,CASTTFLRYNEQFF
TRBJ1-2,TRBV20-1,CSAKESGGYTF
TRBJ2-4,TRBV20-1,CSASSGGAGAKNIQYF
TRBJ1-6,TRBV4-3,CASSQEEGSSNSPLHF
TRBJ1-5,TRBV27,CASSFRLGGQPQHF
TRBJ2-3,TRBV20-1,CSAQRGADTQYF